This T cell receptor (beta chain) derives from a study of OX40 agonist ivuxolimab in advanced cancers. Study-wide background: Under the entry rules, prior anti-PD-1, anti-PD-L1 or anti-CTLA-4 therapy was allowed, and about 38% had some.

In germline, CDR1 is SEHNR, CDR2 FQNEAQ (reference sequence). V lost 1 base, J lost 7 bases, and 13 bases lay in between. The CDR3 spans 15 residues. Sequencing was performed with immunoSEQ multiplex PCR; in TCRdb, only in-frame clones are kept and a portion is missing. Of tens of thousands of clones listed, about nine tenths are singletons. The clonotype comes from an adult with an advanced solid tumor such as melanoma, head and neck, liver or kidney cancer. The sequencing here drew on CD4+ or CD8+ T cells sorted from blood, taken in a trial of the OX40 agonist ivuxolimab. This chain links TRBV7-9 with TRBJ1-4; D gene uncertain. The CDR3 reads CASSLGVSGREKLFF. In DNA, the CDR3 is TGTGCCAGCAGCTTAGGTGTGTCTGGTCGTGAAAAACTGTTTTTT.